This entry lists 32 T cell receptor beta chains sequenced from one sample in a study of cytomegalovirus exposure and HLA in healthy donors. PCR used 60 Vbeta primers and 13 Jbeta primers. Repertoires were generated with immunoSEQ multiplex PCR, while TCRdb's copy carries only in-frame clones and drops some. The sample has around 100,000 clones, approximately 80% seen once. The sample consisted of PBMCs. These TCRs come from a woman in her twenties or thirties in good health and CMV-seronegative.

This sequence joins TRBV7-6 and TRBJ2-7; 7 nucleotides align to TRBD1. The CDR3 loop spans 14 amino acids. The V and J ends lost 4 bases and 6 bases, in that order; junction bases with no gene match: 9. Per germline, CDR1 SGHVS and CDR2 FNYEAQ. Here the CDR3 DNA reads TGTGCCAGCAGCTCCGGGACAGTATTCGGCGAGCAGTACTTC. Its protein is CASSSGTVFGEQYF.

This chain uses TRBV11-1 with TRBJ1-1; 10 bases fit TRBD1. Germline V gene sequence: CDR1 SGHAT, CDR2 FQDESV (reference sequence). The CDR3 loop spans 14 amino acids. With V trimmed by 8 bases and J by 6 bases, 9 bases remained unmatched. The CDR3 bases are TGTGCCAGCGGCGAAATTGGGACAGGGGCTGAAGCTTTCTTT. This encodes CASGEIGTGAEAFF.

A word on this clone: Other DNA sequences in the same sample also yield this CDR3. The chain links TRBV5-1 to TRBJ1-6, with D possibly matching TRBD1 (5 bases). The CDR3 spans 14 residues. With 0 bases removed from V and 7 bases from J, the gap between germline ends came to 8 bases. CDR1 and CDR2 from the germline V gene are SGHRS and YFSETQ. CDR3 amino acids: CASSLGQGNSPLHF. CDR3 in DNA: TGCGCCAGCAGCTTGGGGCAGGGAAATTCACCCCTCCACTTT.

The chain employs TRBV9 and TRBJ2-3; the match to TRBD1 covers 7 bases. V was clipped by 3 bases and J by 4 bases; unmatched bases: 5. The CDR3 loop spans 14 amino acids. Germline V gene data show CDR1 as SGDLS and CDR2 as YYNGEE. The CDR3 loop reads CASSARQGADTQYF. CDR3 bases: TGTGCCAGCAGCGCCCGACAGGGTGCAGATACGCAGTATTTT.

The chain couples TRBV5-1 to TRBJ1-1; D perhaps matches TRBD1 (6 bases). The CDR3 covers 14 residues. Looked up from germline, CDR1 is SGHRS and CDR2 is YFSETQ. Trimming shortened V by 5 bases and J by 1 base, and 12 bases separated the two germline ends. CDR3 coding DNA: TGCGCCAGCAGACCGGGGACATCGAACACTGAAGCTTTCTTT. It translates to CASRPGTSNTEAFF.

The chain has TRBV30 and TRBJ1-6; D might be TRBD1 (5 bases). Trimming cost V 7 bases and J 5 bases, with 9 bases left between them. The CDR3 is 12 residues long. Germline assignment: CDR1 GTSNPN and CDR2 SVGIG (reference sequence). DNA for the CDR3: TGTGCCTCCGGGGGGAATAATTCACCCCTCCACTTT. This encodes CASGGNNSPLHF.

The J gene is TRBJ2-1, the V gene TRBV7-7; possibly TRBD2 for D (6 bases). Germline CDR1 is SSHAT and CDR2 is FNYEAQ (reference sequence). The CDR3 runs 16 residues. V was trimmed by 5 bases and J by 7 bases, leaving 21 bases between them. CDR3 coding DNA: TGTGCCAGCAGCCCCAGTCTCGGCGGAGGAGGGAATGAGCAGTTCTTC. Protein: CASSPSLGGGGNEQFF.

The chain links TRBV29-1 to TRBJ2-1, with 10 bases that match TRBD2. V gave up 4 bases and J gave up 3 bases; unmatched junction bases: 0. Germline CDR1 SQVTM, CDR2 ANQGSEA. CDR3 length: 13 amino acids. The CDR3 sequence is CSVVAGGYNEQFF. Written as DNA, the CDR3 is TGCAGCGTTGTAGCGGGGGGCTACAATGAGCAGTTCTTC.

CDR3 DNA: TGTGCCAGTAGTATGACTCCAACGGGGACCCAGTACTTC. Protein: CASSMTPTGTQYF. The V and J genes are TRBV19 and TRBJ2-5; D not certain. V shed 3 bases and J shed 7 bases, with 12 bases lying between them. The CDR3 is 13 residues long. CDR1 and CDR2 from the germline V gene are LNHDA and SQIVND (reference sequence).

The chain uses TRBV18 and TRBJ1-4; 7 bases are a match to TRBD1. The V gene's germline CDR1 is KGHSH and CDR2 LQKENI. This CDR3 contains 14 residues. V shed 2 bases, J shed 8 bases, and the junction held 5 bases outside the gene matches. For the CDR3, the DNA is TGTGCCAGCTCACCATTTGCAGGGGGAGAAAAACTGTTTTTT. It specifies CASSPFAGGEKLFF.

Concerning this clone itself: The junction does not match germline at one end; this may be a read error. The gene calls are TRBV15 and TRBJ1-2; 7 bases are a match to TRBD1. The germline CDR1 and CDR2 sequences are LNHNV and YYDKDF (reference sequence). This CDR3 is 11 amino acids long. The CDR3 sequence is CATSRGQGNFF. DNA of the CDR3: TGTGCCACCAGCAGAGGACAGGGAAACTTCTTC. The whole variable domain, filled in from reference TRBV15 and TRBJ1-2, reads DAMVIQNPRYQVTQFGKPVTLSCSQTLNHNVMYWYQQKSSQAPKLLFHYYDKDFNNEADTPDNFQSRRPNTSFCFLDIRSPGLGDTAMYLCATSRGQGNFFGSGTRLTVV.

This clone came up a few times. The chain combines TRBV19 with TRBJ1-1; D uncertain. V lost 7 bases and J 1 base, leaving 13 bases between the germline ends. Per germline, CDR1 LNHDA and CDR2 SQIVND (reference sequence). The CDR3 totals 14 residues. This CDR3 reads CASKYSAENTEAFF. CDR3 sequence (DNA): TGTGCCAGTAAGTATTCTGCAGAGAACACTGAAGCTTTCTTT.

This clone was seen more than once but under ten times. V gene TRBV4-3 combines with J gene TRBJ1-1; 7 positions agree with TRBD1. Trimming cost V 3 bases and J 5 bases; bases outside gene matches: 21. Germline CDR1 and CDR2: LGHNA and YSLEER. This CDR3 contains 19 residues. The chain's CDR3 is CASSHRQGSHPDLWTEAFF. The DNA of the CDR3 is TGCGCCAGCAGCCACCGACAGGGCTCCCACCCCGACTTATGGACTGAAGCTTTCTTT.

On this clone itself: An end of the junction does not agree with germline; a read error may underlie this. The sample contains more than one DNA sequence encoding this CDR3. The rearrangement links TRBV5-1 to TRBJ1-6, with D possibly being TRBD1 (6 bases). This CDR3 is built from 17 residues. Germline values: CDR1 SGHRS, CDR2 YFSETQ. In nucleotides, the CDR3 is TGCGCCAGCAGCTTTACTGCGGGTGCCAGGGGAGATTCGCCCCTCCACTTT. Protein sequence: CASSFTAGARGDSPLHF.

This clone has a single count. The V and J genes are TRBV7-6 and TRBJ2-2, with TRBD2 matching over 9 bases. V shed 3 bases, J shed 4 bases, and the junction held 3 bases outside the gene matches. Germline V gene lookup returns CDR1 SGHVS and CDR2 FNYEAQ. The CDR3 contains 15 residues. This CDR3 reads CASSFGTSSTGELFF. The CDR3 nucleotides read TGTGCCAGCAGCTTCGGGACTAGCAGCACCGGGGAGCTGTTTTTT.

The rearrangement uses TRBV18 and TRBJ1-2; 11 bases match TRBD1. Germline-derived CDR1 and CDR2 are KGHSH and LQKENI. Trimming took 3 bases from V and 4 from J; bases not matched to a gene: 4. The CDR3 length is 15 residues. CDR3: CASSPGDRGIYGYTF. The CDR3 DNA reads TGTGCCAGCTCACCTGGGGACAGGGGGATCTATGGCTACACCTTC.

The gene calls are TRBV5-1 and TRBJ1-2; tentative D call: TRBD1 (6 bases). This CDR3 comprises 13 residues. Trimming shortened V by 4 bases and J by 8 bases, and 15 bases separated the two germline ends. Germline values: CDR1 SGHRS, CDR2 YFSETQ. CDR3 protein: CASSVDTQGGYTF. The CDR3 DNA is TGCGCCAGCAGCGTGGACACCCAGGGGGGCTACACCTTC.

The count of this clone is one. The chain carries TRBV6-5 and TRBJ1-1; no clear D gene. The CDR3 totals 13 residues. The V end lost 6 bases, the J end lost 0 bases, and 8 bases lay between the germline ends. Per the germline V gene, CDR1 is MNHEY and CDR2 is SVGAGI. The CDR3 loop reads CASSRSMNTEAFF. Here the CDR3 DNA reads TGTGCCAGCAGCCGGTCCATGAACACTGAAGCTTTCTTT.

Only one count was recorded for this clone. The CDR3 coding sequence is TGTGCCAGTAGTACCCGACCGCTGTCCACCGGACGGGATCGGCCCCAGCATTTT. Translating it yields CASSTRPLSTGRDRPQHF. V gene TRBV19 combines with J gene TRBJ1-5; D gene uncertain. Trimming stripped 4 bases from V and 9 bases from J, with 28 bases between. CDR1 and CDR2 from the germline V gene are LNHDA and SQIVND (reference sequence). This CDR3 has 18 residues.

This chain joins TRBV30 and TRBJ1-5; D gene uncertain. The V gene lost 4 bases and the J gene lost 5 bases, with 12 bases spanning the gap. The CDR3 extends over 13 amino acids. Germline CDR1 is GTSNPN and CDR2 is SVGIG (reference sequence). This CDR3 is CAWKSGVDQPQHF. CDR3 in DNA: TGTGCCTGGAAATCCGGGGTGGATCAGCCCCAGCATTTT.

The CDR3 reads CASRARTSGYNEQFF. DNA of the CDR3: TGTGCCAGCAGGGCAAGGACTAGCGGTTACAATGAGCAGTTCTTC. The chain combines TRBV7-9 with TRBJ2-1, with 10 bases that match TRBD2. CDR1 is SEHNR, CDR2 FQNEAQ, per germline (reference sequence). The CDR3 is 15 residues long. The ends lost 6 bases at V and 4 bases at J; junction bases unmatched: 6.

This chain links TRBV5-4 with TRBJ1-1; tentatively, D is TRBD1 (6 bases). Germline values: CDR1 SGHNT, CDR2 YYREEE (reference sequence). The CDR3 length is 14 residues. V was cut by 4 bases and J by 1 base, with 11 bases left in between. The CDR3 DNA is TGTGCCAGCAGCCAAGGGGGGGCGAACACTGAAGCTTTCTTT. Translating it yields CASSQGGANTEAFF.

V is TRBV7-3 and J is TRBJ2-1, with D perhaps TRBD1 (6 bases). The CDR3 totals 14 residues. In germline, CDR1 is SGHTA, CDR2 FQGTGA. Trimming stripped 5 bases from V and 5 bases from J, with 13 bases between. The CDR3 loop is CASSPTGTNNEQFF. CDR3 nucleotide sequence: TGTGCCAGCAGCCCCACAGGGACCAACAATGAGCAGTTCTTC.

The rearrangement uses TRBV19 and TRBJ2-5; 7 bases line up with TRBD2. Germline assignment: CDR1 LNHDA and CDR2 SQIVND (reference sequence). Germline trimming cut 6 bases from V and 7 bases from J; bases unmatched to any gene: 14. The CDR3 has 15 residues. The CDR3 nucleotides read TGTGCCAGTAGCTTTGTGACTCCACCGGGGGGGACCCAGTACTTC. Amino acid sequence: CASSFVTPPGGTQYF.

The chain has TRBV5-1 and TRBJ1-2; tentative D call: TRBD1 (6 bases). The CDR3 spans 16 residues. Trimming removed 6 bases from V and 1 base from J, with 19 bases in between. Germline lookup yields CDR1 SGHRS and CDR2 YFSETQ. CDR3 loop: CASNFGTYSINYGYTF. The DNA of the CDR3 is TGCGCCAGCAACTTCGGGACATACTCAATTAACTATGGCTACACCTTC. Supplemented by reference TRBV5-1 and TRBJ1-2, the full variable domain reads KAGVTQTPRYLIKTRGQQVTLSCSPISGHRSVSWYQQTPGQGLQFLFEYFSETQRNKGNFPGRFSGRQFSNSRSEMNVSTLELGDSALYLCASNFGTYSINYGYTFGSGTRLTVV.

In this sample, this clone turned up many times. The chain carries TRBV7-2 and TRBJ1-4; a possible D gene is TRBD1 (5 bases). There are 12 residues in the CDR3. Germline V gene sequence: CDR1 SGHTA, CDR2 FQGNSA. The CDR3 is CATGGKNEKLFF. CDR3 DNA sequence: TGTGCAACAGGAGGGAAGAACGAAAAACTGTTTTTT.

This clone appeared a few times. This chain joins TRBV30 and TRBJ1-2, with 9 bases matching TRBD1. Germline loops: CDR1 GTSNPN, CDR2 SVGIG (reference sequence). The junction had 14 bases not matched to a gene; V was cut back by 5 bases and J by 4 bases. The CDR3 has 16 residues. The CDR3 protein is CAWYRDRATSGYGYTF. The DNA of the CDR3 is TGTGCCTGGTACCGGGACAGGGCGACATCTGGCTATGGCTACACCTTC.

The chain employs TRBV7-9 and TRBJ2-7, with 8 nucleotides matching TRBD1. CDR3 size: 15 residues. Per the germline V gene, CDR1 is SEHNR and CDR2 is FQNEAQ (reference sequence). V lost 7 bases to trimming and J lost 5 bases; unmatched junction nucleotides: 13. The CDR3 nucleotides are TGTGCCAGCACCGCCTGGGGGACAGGTGATCACGAGCAGTACTTC. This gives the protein CASTAWGTGDHEQYF.

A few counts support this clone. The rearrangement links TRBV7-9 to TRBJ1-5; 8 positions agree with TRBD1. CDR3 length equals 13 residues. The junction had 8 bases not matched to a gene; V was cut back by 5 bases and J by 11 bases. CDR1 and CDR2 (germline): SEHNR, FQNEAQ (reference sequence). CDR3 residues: CASSPQGAGAQHF. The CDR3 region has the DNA TGTGCCAGCAGCCCCCAGGGGGCCGGGGCCCAGCATTTT.

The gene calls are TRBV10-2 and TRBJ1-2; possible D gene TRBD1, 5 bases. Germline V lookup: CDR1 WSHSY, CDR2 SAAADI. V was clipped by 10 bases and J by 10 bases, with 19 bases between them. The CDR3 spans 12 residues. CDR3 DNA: TGCGCCATCTCCAGGGTAGGGTTCGCCTACACCTTC. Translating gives CAISRVGFAYTF.

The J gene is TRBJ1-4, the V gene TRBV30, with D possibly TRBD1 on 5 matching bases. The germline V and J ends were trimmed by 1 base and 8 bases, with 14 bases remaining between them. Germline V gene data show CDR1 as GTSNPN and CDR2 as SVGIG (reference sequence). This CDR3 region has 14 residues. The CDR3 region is CAWSAGRADEKLFF. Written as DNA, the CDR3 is TGTGCCTGGAGTGCCGGCAGGGCGGACGAAAAACTGTTTTTT.

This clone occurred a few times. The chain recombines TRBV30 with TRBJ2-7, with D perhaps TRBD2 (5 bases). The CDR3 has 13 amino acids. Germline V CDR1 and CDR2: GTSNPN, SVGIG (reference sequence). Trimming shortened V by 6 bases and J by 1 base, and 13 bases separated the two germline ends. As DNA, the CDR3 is TGTGCCTGTAGACTAAGCGGTTCCTACGAGCAGTACTTC. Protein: CACRLSGSYEQYF.